What follows are 16 T cell receptor beta chains derived from one specimen sequenced in a study of blood T cells in healthy people across ages. It was with a sample-barcoded 5' primer and a J-beta primer mix that a second PCR of about 6 to 12 cycles was run. TCRdb recomputed calls from the 5' RACE reads with MiXCR, one row per CDR3 protein. The sample yields over 1,500,000 distinct CDR3 sequences, about 39% seen once. Sequencing used blood. The receptor set was obtained from a human donor in good health.

The chain couples TRBV7-9 to TRBJ2-1; D is unclear. Trimming removed 11 bases at V and 8 bases at J, with 22 bases between. CDR3 length: 14 amino acids. Germline V CDR1 and CDR2: SEHNR, FQNEAQ (reference sequence). The DNA of the CDR3 is TGTGCCGTTAAGATAAGCCTCTTATCCTATGAGCAGTTCTTC. Residues: CAVKISLLSYEQFF.

The genes are TRBV20-1 and TRBJ2-1, with a possible D match to TRBD2 (6 bases). In germline, CDR1 is DFQATT, CDR2 SNEGSKA (reference sequence). V was cut by 6 bases and J by 0 bases, with 21 bases left in between. The CDR3 loop spans 17 amino acids. CDR3 sequence: CSAEPPIRGSSYNEQFF. The CDR3 region has the DNA TGCAGTGCCGAACCTCCTATTCGGGGGAGCTCCTACAATGAGCAGTTCTTC.

This clonotype appeared a single time. The J gene is TRBJ2-3, the V gene TRBV6-6; D unclear. CDR3 size: 13 residues. V was pared by 3 bases and J by 4 bases, with 8 bases between. From germline, CDR1 is MNHNY and CDR2 SVGAGI (reference sequence). The CDR3 DNA follows: TGTGCCAGCAGTTATGCCAGCCCAGATACGCAGTATTTT. This translates into CASSYASPDTQYF.

The J gene is TRBJ1-4, the V gene TRBV7-6; D is possibly TRBD1 (5 bases). Germline V gene data show CDR1 as SGHVS and CDR2 as FNYEAQ. This CDR3 is 15 amino acids long. The germline V and J ends were trimmed by 1 base and 8 bases, with 14 bases remaining between them. The DNA of the CDR3 is TGTGCCAGCAGCTTAGATCCGCAGGGTTGGGAAAAACTGTTTTTT. Its protein is CASSLDPQGWEKLFF. Variable domain in full (rest from reference TRBV7-6 and TRBJ1-4): GAGVSQSPRYKVTKRGQDVALRCDPISGHVSLYWYRQALGQGPEFLTYFNYEAQQDKSGLPNDRFSAERPEGSISTLTIQRTEQRDSAMYRCASSLDPQGWEKLFFGSGTQLSVL.

The rearrangement joins TRBV6-2 or TRBV6-3 to TRBJ2-7; D remains unclear. V lost 11 bases and J 5 bases, leaving 19 bases between the germline ends. The CDR3 consists of 13 residues. Germline values: CDR1 MNHEY, CDR2 SVGEGT. The CDR3 protein is CAGNYNGNHEQYF. The CDR3 bases are TGTGCCGGCAATTACAATGGTAACCACGAGCAGTACTTC.

A remark on this clonotype: At one boundary the junction diverges from the germline segment, which might be a read error. The chain combines TRBV4-1 with TRBJ2-4; no reliable D call. CDR1 and CDR2 (germline): MGHRA, YSYEKL. The CDR3 spans 14 residues. The CDR3 DNA is TGCGCCAGCAGCCATCCCTTGCCCCCAAACATTCTGTACTTC. Its protein product is CASSHPLPPNILYF.

This chain uses TRBV24-1 with TRBJ2-2, with D perhaps TRBD1 (5 bases). Per the germline V gene, CDR1 is KGHDR and CDR2 is SFDVKD. V was pared by 5 bases and J by 3 bases, with 9 bases between. The CDR3 has 14 amino acids. CDR3 in amino acids: CATSGPGYTGELFF. In DNA form, the CDR3 reads TGTGCCACCAGTGGTCCAGGGTACACCGGGGAGCTGTTTTTT.

This clonotype is a singleton in its sample. V and J are TRBV9 and TRBJ2-3, with 9 bases fitting TRBD2. Germline V gene data show CDR1 as SGDLS and CDR2 as YYNGEE. The CDR3 length is 15 residues. The J segment lost 4 bases and the V segment lost 2 bases, leaving 5 bases of the junction unmatched. DNA of the CDR3: TGTGCCAGCAGCGTCGGGACTAGCTTTGCAGATACGCAGTATTTT. Amino acid sequence: CASSVGTSFADTQYF. The complete variable domain, with remaining parts taken from reference TRBV9 and TRBJ2-3, reads DSGVTQTPKHLITATGQRVTLRCSPRSGDLSVYWYQQSLDQGLQFLIQYYNGEERAKGNILERFSAQQFPDLHSELNLSSLELGDSALYFCASSVGTSFADTQYFGPGTRLTVL.

This clonotype was detected only once. V gene TRBV6-1 combines with J gene TRBJ1-5; TRBD1 agrees at 10 bases. CDR3 size: 14 residues. V shed 10 bases and J 5 bases; nucleotides not matched to a gene: 8. The V gene's germline CDR1 is MNHNS and CDR2 SASEGT. CDR3 loop: CATTPGTGDQPQHF. Here the CDR3 DNA reads TGTGCCACCACACCTGGGACAGGGGATCAGCCCCAGCATTTT.

The rearrangement joins TRBV2 to TRBJ2-1; TRBD2 matches 10 bases. V lost 7 bases, J lost 1 base, and 7 bases stayed unmatched. Germline values: CDR1 SNHLY, CDR2 FYNNEI. The CDR3 totals 16 residues. The CDR3 DNA reads as TGTGCCAGCATCAAAGCGGGGGGGCCGTCCTACAATGAGCAGTTCTTC. Residues: CASIKAGGPSYNEQFF.

The table lists this clonotype with a few counts. The chain joins TRBV2 to TRBJ1-2; tentatively, D is TRBD1 (5 bases). The CDR3 spans 12 residues. Germline CDR1 is SNHLY and CDR2 is FYNNEI. The ends were cut back, 10 bases at V and 4 bases at J, with 13 bases in the middle. CDR3 sequence reads: CAIRRGVYGYTF. CDR3 DNA sequence: TGTGCCATCCGGAGGGGAGTCTATGGCTACACCTTC.

The J gene is TRBJ2-4, the V gene TRBV7-2, with TRBD2 matching 10 bases. The end of the DNA aligns better with TRBJ2-7, so the J call may be wrong. Germline V gene data show CDR1 as SGHTA and CDR2 as FQGNSA. This CDR3 has 14 amino acids. The CDR3 DNA reads TGTGCCAGCAGAGTAGCGGGGGGTCTCGGCGAGCAGTACTTC. Translated, it gives CASRVAGGLGEQYF.

Only one count was recorded for this clonotype. A junction boundary mismatches the germline segment, possibly from a read error. The gene calls are TRBV12-3 or TRBV12-4 and TRBJ2-6; D possibly corresponds to TRBD1 (5 bases). The CDR3 runs 13 residues. This chain's CDR3 is CASFSSGANVRTF. Here the CDR3 DNA reads TGTGCCAGCTTTTCCTCTGGGGCCAACGTCCGGACTTTC.

In its sample, this clonotype was seen once. V and J are TRBV18 and TRBJ2-3; D gene uncertain. The germline V gene encodes CDR1 KGHSH and CDR2 LQKENI. The CDR3 loop spans 17 amino acids. Deletions cut 2 bases from V and 1 base from J, with 16 bases between. CDR3 residues: CASSPVQFPEGTDTQYF. DNA of the CDR3: TGTGCCAGCTCACCAGTACAATTCCCAGAAGGCACAGATACGCAGTATTTT.

The chain uses TRBV6-1 and TRBJ1-1; D is undetermined. Germline values: CDR1 MNHNS, CDR2 SASEGT. The CDR3 runs 13 residues. V was clipped by 6 bases and J by 4 bases, with 12 bases between them. The DNA of the CDR3 is TGTGCCAGCAGACCCGGCCCCCGCACTGAAGCTTTCTTT. The encoded protein is CASRPGPRTEAFF.

The V call is TRBV12-5, the J call TRBJ1-5; D may be TRBD1 (6 bases). The germline V gene has CDR1 LGHNT and CDR2 FRNRAP. Trimming removed 3 bases at V and 5 bases at J, with 8 bases between. The CDR3 is 13 residues long. In DNA form, the CDR3 reads TGTGCTAGTGGTTTAGGGGGGGATCAGCCCCAGCATTTT. This encodes CASGLGGDQPQHF.